This T cell receptor beta chain was sequenced in a study of technical replicates of blood from several donors. TCRdb's table, derived via immunoSEQ multiplex PCR, lists solely in-frame clones and lacks some. The table lists 75,000 to 100,000 clones, about 95% of them singletons. Per the germline V gene, CDR1 is LNHDA and CDR2 is SQIVND (reference sequence). V shed 6 bases, J shed 4 bases, and the junction held 5 bases outside the gene matches. The CDR3 runs to 14 residues. This rearrangement joins TRBV19 to TRBJ2-3; 9 bases agree with TRBD1. The receptor's source is a human donor in good health. What was sequenced was T cells isolated from PBMCs. CDR3 sequence: CASSRDRVADTQYF. CDR3 nucleotide sequence: TGTGCCAGTAGCCGGGACAGGGTGGCAGATACGCAGTATTTT. Full variable domain (remainder filled in from reference TRBV19 and TRBJ2-3): DGGITQSPKYLFRKEGQNVTLSCEQNLNHDAMYWYRQDPGQGLRLIYYSQIVNDFQKGDIAEGYSVSREKKESFPLTVTSAQKNPTAFYLCASSRDRVADTQYFGPGTRLTVL.